The 11 T cell receptor beta chains given below trace back to one sample, sequenced in a study of Ad26.COV2.S vaccination and SARS-CoV-2 variants. Stated treatment: about 20 received Ad26.COV2.S at low or high dose, single or two shots; about 5 received placebo; per-sample allocation not given. At day 63 after the first vaccine or placebo injection, samples were drawn. Profiling relied on immunoSEQ multiplex PCR, and the TCRdb table lists in-frame clones only, not all of them. This repertoire shows about 390,000 clones, around 92% found once; its top ten account for over 1.5%. The specimen comprised peripheral blood, sampled in a trial of Ad26.COV2.S vaccine versus placebo. These receptors were taken from a person between 18 and 60 years old who received the Ad26.COV2.S COVID-19 vaccine or a placebo.

The chain links TRBV11-2 to TRBJ2-2; D remains ambiguous. With 4 bases removed from V and 7 bases from J, the gap between germline ends came to 13 bases. Per germline, CDR1 SGHAT and CDR2 FQNNGV. The CDR3 loop spans 14 amino acids. The CDR3 protein is CASSSDGPVGELFF. DNA of the CDR3: TGTGCCAGCAGCTCAGACGGACCTGTCGGGGAGCTGTTTTTT.

This chain uses TRBV7-9 with TRBJ1-2; the D gene is possibly TRBD1 (5 bases). The V end lost 2 bases, the J end lost 8 bases, and 18 bases lay between the germline ends. This CDR3 spans 15 amino acids. Germline-derived CDR1 and CDR2 are SEHNR and FQNEAQ (reference sequence). This CDR3 is CASSLSAGNKGGYTF. CDR3 DNA sequence: TGTGCCAGCAGCTTAAGCGCAGGGAATAAAGGGGGCTACACCTTC.

The CDR3 DNA sequence: TGTGCCAGCAGTTCCCGGGCCGGGGGTTCACCTGGAAACACCATATATTTT. Residues: CASSSRAGGSPGNTIYF. V usage is TRBV27 and J usage is TRBJ1-3; D perhaps matches TRBD1 (5 bases). The CDR3 consists of 17 residues. The ends were cut back, 4 bases at V and 2 bases at J, with 18 bases in the middle. CDR1 is MNHEY and CDR2 is SMNVEV in the germline V gene (reference sequence).

The rearrangement joins TRBV4-3 to TRBJ2-1; D may be TRBD1 (6 bases). Per germline, CDR1 LGHNA and CDR2 YSLEER. There are 16 residues in the CDR3. Trimming shortened V by 0 bases and J by 4 bases, and 13 bases separated the two germline ends. CDR3 sequence: CASSQDWQGTYNEQFF. In DNA, the CDR3 is TGCGCCAGCAGCCAAGATTGGCAGGGGACATACAATGAGCAGTTCTTC.

The J gene is TRBJ2-3, the V gene TRBV28; perhaps TRBD2 as D (6 bases). Germline assignment: CDR1 MDHEN and CDR2 SYDVKM. The CDR3 has 12 residues. The ends were cut back, 10 bases at V and 5 bases at J, with 13 bases in the middle. CDR3 coding DNA: TGTGCCAATTCTGGGCGGGGAGATACGCAGTATTTT. Residues: CANSGRGDTQYF.

This clone was seen a single time. The DNA for the CDR3 is TGTGCCAGCAGCTCCAACCTTGCTGGCACTGAAGCTTTCTTT. Amino acids: CASSSNLAGTEAFF. V usage is TRBV11-2 and J usage is TRBJ1-1; D is uncertain. Trimming stripped 4 bases from V and 4 bases from J, with 13 bases between. Germline-derived CDR1 and CDR2 are SGHAT and FQNNGV. CDR3 size: 14 residues.

The chain joins TRBV15 to TRBJ2-7, with D unclear. V dropped 0 bases and J dropped 5 bases, with 11 bases sitting between them. This CDR3 contains 14 residues. Germline lookup yields CDR1 LNHNV and CDR2 YYDKDF (reference sequence). The CDR3 bases are TGTGCCACCAGCAGAGATACCCTAGTGGACGAGCAGTACTTC. This sequence encodes CATSRDTLVDEQYF.

About this clone itself: A read error may produce the germline difference seen at one junction end. The V gene is TRBV25-1, the J gene TRBJ2-5, with D possibly being TRBD1 (5 bases). The CDR3 runs to 16 residues. Germline CDR1 reads MGHDK; CDR2 reads SYGVNS. The CDR3, as DNA: TGTACCAGCAGTGAATCCGGGCAGGACCAGGGAGAGACCCAGTACTTC. Its translation is CTSSESGQDQGETQYF.

The chain joins TRBV28 to TRBJ2-3; 8 positions agree with TRBD1. V gave up 3 bases and J gave up 1 base; unmatched junction bases: 6. The germline V gene encodes CDR1 MDHEN and CDR2 SYDVKM. The CDR3 has 16 residues. The CDR3 nucleotides are TGTGCCAGCAGTTTCGGGCAGGGGGCGGGCACAGATACGCAGTATTTT. It yields the protein CASSFGQGAGTDTQYF.

V and J are TRBV15 and TRBJ1-4, with D unclear. In germline, CDR1 is LNHNV, CDR2 YYDKDF (reference sequence). There are 15 residues in the CDR3. Deletions cut 5 bases from V and 4 bases from J, with 14 bases between. CDR3 bases: TGTGCCACCAGCTCTCAGAGGGCAATTAATGAAAAACTGTTTTTT. As protein: CATSSQRAINEKLFF.

The J gene is TRBJ1-1, the V gene TRBV7-6; no reliable D call. The CDR3 consists of 15 residues. CDR1 is SGHVS, CDR2 FNYEAQ, per germline. V was clipped by 1 base and J by 2 bases, with 11 bases between them. For the CDR3, the DNA is TGTGCCAGCAGCTTAGAGGGCCGTTTTAACACTGAAGCTTTCTTT. Translating gives CASSLEGRFNTEAFF. Combining the CDR3 with reference TRBV7-6 and TRBJ1-1 gives the whole variable domain GAGVSQSPRYKVTKRGQDVALRCDPISGHVSLYWYRQALGQGPEFLTYFNYEAQQDKSGLPNDRFSAERPEGSISTLTIQRTEQRDSAMYRCASSLEGRFNTEAFFGQGTRLTVV.